The 26 T cell receptor beta chains presented below share a single source sample, sequenced in a study of cytomegalovirus exposure and HLA in healthy donors. The PCR contained 60 Vbeta and 13 Jbeta primers. Using immunoSEQ multiplex PCR, the repertoire was profiled, and TCRdb retains in-frame clones only, with some absent. The sample includes 55,000 or so clones, over 70% of them seen just once. Sequencing was carried out using PBMCs. These TCRs come from a man aged 18-30 years in good health and CMV-seronegative.

The chain joins TRBV7-3 to TRBJ2-2; 10 bases agree with TRBD2. V trimming: 6 bases; J trimming: 5 bases; junction bases outside the gene matches: 3. The germline V gene encodes CDR1 SGHTA and CDR2 FQGTGA. The CDR3 extends over 14 amino acids. The CDR3, as DNA: TGTGCCAGCAGAAAGACTAGCGGGACCGGGGAGCTGTTTTTT. It is translated as CASRKTSGTGELFF.

This clone was seen only a few times. The chain recombines TRBV10-2 with TRBJ2-2; D unresolved. V was trimmed by 2 bases and J by 3 bases, leaving 7 bases between them. The germline V gene has CDR1 WSHSY and CDR2 SAAADI. The CDR3 spans 14 residues. The CDR3 nucleotides are TGCGCCAGCAGTGAGAACAGATACACCGGGGAGCTGTTTTTT. Its protein product is CASSENRYTGELFF.

The table lists this clone with a count of one. This sequence joins TRBV2 and TRBJ1-1, with a tentative D call TRBD1 (5 bases). V was shortened by 8 bases and J by 5 bases, with 9 bases between the two germline ends. CDR1 is SNHLY and CDR2 is FYNNEI in the germline V gene. The CDR3 spans 11 residues. The CDR3 DNA is TGTGCCAGCGGATCAGGGACTGAAGCTTTCTTT. This codes for CASGSGTEAFF.

This rearrangement joins TRBV29-1 to TRBJ2-1; 8 nucleotides agree with TRBD2. The CDR3 runs to 18 residues. Germline V gene lookup returns CDR1 SQVTM and CDR2 ANQGSEA. V shed 2 bases, J shed 8 bases, and the junction held 20 bases outside the gene matches. The CDR3 sequence is CSVESVRRTSSDPDEQFF. Here the CDR3 DNA reads TGCAGCGTTGAATCCGTCCGACGGACTAGCAGCGATCCGGATGAGCAGTTCTTC.

The chain links TRBV7-6 to TRBJ1-5; 9 bases match TRBD1. V lost 2 bases, J lost 8 bases, and 7 bases stayed unmatched. The CDR3 totals 15 residues. Germline CDR1 reads SGHVS; CDR2 reads FNYEAQ. The CDR3 DNA is TGTGCCAGCAGCTTAAGGACAGGGGCAATGGAGCCCCAGCATTTT. It codes for CASSLRTGAMEPQHF. Full variable domain (rest looked up from reference TRBV7-6 and TRBJ1-5): GAGVSQSPRYKVTKRGQDVALRCDPISGHVSLYWYRQALGQGPEFLTYFNYEAQQDKSGLPNDRFSAERPEGSISTLTIQRTEQRDSAMYRCASSLRTGAMEPQHFGDGTRLSIL.

This chain uses TRBV28 with TRBJ1-5; 7 nucleotides line up with TRBD1. Trimming took 8 bases from V and 4 from J; bases not matched to a gene: 8. The CDR3 consists of 14 residues. CDR1 is MDHEN, CDR2 SYDVKM, per germline. This CDR3 reads CASQGGSYNQPQHF. The CDR3 DNA is TGTGCCAGCCAGGGGGGATCATATAATCAGCCCCAGCATTTT.

The J gene is TRBJ1-1, the V gene TRBV6-5; D perhaps matches TRBD1 (6 bases). From germline, CDR1 is MNHEY and CDR2 SVGAGI. Trimming stripped 6 bases from V and 0 bases from J, with 14 bases between. The length of the CDR3 is 15 residues. The CDR3 region is CASSPRTAMNTEAFF. For the CDR3, the DNA is TGTGCCAGCAGCCCAAGGACAGCTATGAACACTGAAGCTTTCTTT.

The gene calls are TRBV6-5 and TRBJ1-1; TRBD1 matches 9 bases. V shed 8 bases and J 4 bases; nucleotides not matched to a gene: 5. The CDR3 is made up of 13 amino acids. In germline, CDR1 is MNHEY, CDR2 SVGAGI. The CDR3 here is CASGTGSSTEAFF. The DNA of the CDR3 is TGTGCCAGCGGGACAGGGTCGAGCACTGAAGCTTTCTTT.

Only a few counts were recorded for this clone. The chain employs TRBV5-5 and TRBJ2-7, with D possibly matching TRBD2 (5 bases). This CDR3 has 14 amino acids. V lost 4 bases, J lost 2 bases, and 13 bases lay in between. From germline, CDR1 is SGHKS and CDR2 YYEKEE (reference sequence). CDR3 residues: CASSLQWGAYEQYF. The DNA of the CDR3 is TGTGCCAGCAGCCTGCAATGGGGAGCCTACGAGCAGTACTTC.

The genes are TRBV10-3 and TRBJ2-5; 7 bases fit TRBD2. This CDR3 contains 14 residues. The junction had 9 bases not matched to a gene; V was cut back by 6 bases and J by 5 bases. From germline, CDR1 is ENHRY and CDR2 SYGVKD. Written as DNA, the CDR3 is TGTGCCATCAGACCCAGCGGGGAATCGGAGACCCAGTACTTC. Translating gives CAIRPSGESETQYF.

The chain combines TRBV30 with TRBJ2-1; maybe TRBD2 (6 bases). Trimming pared 0 bases from V and 7 bases from J, leaving 13 bases between. Germline values: CDR1 GTSNPN, CDR2 SVGIG (reference sequence). This CDR3 comprises 14 residues. The CDR3 sequence: CAWSVGVGGNEQFF. In DNA, the CDR3 is TGTGCCTGGAGTGTTGGTGTTGGGGGGAATGAGCAGTTCTTC.

The rearrangement uses TRBV25-1 and TRBJ2-7; perhaps TRBD2 as D (5 bases). Germline CDR1 reads MGHDK; CDR2 reads SYGVNS. The ends were cut back, 7 bases at V and 0 bases at J, with 7 bases in the middle. The CDR3 is made up of 12 amino acids. Here the CDR3 reads CASNGVSYEQYF. The CDR3 DNA sequence: TGTGCCAGCAACGGGGTCTCCTACGAGCAGTACTTC.

J is TRBJ1-5 and V is TRBV30; 7 bases align to TRBD1. Germline lookup yields CDR1 GTSNPN and CDR2 SVGIG (reference sequence). The CDR3 is 15 amino acids. Germline trimming cut 3 bases from V and 3 bases from J; bases unmatched to any gene: 8. The CDR3 DNA reads TGTGCCTGGAGCGCCGGGACAGCGTTCAATCAGCCCCAGCATTTT. It codes for CAWSAGTAFNQPQHF.

The CDR3 sequence: CSASRQDEQFF. DNA of the CDR3: TGCAGCGCATCAAGACAGGATGAGCAGTTCTTC. The chain employs TRBV29-1 and TRBJ2-1; possible D gene TRBD1, 6 bases. The germline V gene encodes CDR1 SQVTM and CDR2 ANQGSEA. The CDR3 extends over 11 amino acids. The V gene lost 7 bases and the J gene lost 8 bases, with 12 bases spanning the gap.

This clone was seen a few times. The V gene is TRBV25-1, the J gene TRBJ2-2; D is unclear. Germline V gives CDR1 MGHDK, CDR2 SYGVNS. The CDR3 spans 14 residues. Trimming pared 3 bases from V and 2 bases from J, leaving 7 bases between. CDR3 bases: TGTGCCAGCAGTGATTGGAGCAACACCGGGGAGCTGTTTTTT. Translated, it gives CASSDWSNTGELFF.

The chain carries TRBV5-4 and TRBJ2-1; possible D gene TRBD2, 5 bases. V lost 2 bases to trimming and J lost 8 bases, with 11 bases between them. Germline V lookup: CDR1 SGHNT, CDR2 YYREEE (reference sequence). CDR3 length equals 13 residues. The CDR3, as DNA: TGTGCCAGCAGCTTTACAACTAGTCATGAGCAGTTCTTC. As protein: CASSFTTSHEQFF. Variable domain in full (rest from reference TRBV5-4 and TRBJ2-1): ETGVTQSPTHLIKTRGQQVTLRCSSQSGHNTVSWYQQALGQGPQFIFQYYREEENGRGNFPPRFSGLQFPNYSSELNVNALELDDSALYLCASSFTTSHEQFFGPGTRLTVL.

V gene TRBV5-6 combines with J gene TRBJ2-7; tentatively, D is TRBD1 (5 bases). There are 11 residues in the CDR3. V was cut by 5 bases and J by 6 bases, with 9 bases left in between. Germline CDR1 SGHDT, CDR2 YYEEEE. CDR3 region: CASRWGSEQYF. As DNA, the CDR3 is TGTGCCAGCAGGTGGGGCAGCGAGCAGTACTTC.

V usage is TRBV30 and J usage is TRBJ1-5; unclear D gene. This CDR3 has 12 amino acids. The germline CDR1 and CDR2 sequences are GTSNPN and SVGIG (reference sequence). Trimming shortened V by 5 bases and J by 3 bases, and 8 bases separated the two germline ends. The CDR3 DNA follows: TGTGCCTGGTCCCGGGACAATCAGCCCCAGCATTTT. This translates into CAWSRDNQPQHF.

The V gene is TRBV28, the J gene TRBJ1-5, with 7 bases lining up with TRBD1. The junction had 5 bases not matched to a gene; V was cut back by 2 bases and J by 4 bases. Germline values: CDR1 MDHEN, CDR2 SYDVKM. The CDR3 has 15 residues. CDR3 amino acids: CASSLGDSGNQPQHF. In DNA form, the CDR3 reads TGTGCCAGCAGTTTAGGGGACAGCGGAAATCAGCCCCAGCATTTT. Using reference TRBV28 and TRBJ1-5 for the parts outside the CDR3, the full variable domain is DVKVTQSSRYLVKRTGEKVFLECVQDMDHENMFWYRQDPGLGLRLIYFSYDVKMKEKGDIPEGYSVSREKKERFSLILESASTNQTSMYLCASSLGDSGNQPQHFGDGTRLSIL.

This chain uses TRBV19 with TRBJ1-1; 7 bases line up with TRBD1. This CDR3 has 14 residues. V was clipped by 6 bases and J by 3 bases; unmatched bases: 7. Looked up from germline, CDR1 is LNHDA and CDR2 is SQIVND (reference sequence). The CDR3 reads CASSRDSFYTEAFF. The CDR3 coding sequence is TGTGCCAGTAGCCGGGACAGTTTTTACACTGAAGCTTTCTTT.

This clone has a handful of counts. The chain is built from TRBV15 and TRBJ1-4, with D maybe TRBD1 (6 bases). V gave up 5 bases and J gave up 3 bases, with 10 bases separating them. The CDR3 is made up of 14 amino acids. The germline V gene encodes CDR1 LNHNV and CDR2 YYDKDF (reference sequence). The CDR3 protein is CATSHGTPNEKLFF. The CDR3 nucleotides read TGTGCCACCAGCCACGGGACACCTAATGAAAAACTGTTTTTT.

V is TRBV6-5 and J is TRBJ2-7, with TRBD1 matching 9 bases. The CDR3 runs 15 residues. V lost 0 bases and J lost 2; bases outside the gene matches: 2. Germline values: CDR1 MNHEY, CDR2 SVGAGI. CDR3: CASSYSGQGPYEQYF. The CDR3 DNA is TGTGCCAGCAGTTACTCGGGACAGGGACCCTACGAGCAGTACTTC.

V is TRBV20-1 and J is TRBJ2-1, with D hard to call. The V gene's germline CDR1 is DFQATT and CDR2 SNEGSKA (reference sequence). The V gene lost 2 bases and the J gene lost 8 bases, with 7 bases spanning the gap. The CDR3 is made up of 11 amino acids. CDR3 residues: CSARLRDEQFF. The CDR3 DNA sequence: TGCAGTGCTAGACTCCGGGATGAGCAGTTCTTC.

This chain uses TRBV30 with TRBJ2-7, with D tentatively TRBD1 (5 bases). From germline, CDR1 is GTSNPN and CDR2 SVGIG (reference sequence). The CDR3 has 14 amino acids. V gave up 4 bases and J gave up 4 bases, with 17 bases separating them. CDR3 amino acids: CAWTPGHGSYEQYF. CDR3 nucleotide sequence: TGTGCCTGGACTCCCGGACATGGCTCGTACGAGCAGTACTTC.

This clone was recorded a few times. The chain employs TRBV27 and TRBJ1-5, with 7 bases identical to TRBD1. Germline V gene sequence: CDR1 MNHEY, CDR2 SMNVEV (reference sequence). Germline trimming cut 6 bases from V and 2 bases from J; bases unmatched to any gene: 4. The CDR3 has 14 residues. The CDR3 coding sequence is TGTGCCAGCAGGTCTGGGACAGGCAATCAGCCCCAGCATTTT. Translating gives CASRSGTGNQPQHF.

This clone came up a few times. This rearrangement joins TRBV29-1 to TRBJ1-5; maybe TRBD1 (5 bases). Trimming took off 7 bases at V and 6 bases at J, with 13 bases between the two ends. This CDR3 has 12 residues. Germline V CDR1 and CDR2: SQVTM, ANQGSEA. CDR3 sequence: CSGGGEGQPQHF. The CDR3 region has the DNA TGCAGCGGGGGGGGAGAGGGTCAGCCCCAGCATTTT.